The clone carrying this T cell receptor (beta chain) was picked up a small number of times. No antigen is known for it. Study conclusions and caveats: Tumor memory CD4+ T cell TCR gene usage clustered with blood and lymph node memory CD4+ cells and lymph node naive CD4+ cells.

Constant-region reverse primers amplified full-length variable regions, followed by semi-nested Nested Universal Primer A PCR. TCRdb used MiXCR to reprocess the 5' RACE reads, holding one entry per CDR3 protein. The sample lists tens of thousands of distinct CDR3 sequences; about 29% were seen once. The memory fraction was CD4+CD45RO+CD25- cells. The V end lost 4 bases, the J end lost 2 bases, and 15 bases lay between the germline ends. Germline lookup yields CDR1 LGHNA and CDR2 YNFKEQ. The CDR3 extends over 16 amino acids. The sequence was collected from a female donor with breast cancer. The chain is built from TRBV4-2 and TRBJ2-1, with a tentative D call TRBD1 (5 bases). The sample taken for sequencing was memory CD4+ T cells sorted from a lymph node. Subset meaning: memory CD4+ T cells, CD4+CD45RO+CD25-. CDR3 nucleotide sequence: TGTGCCAGCAGCCCAAACGATCGGACAACCTACAATGAGCAGTTCTTC. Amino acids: CASSPNDRTTYNEQFF.